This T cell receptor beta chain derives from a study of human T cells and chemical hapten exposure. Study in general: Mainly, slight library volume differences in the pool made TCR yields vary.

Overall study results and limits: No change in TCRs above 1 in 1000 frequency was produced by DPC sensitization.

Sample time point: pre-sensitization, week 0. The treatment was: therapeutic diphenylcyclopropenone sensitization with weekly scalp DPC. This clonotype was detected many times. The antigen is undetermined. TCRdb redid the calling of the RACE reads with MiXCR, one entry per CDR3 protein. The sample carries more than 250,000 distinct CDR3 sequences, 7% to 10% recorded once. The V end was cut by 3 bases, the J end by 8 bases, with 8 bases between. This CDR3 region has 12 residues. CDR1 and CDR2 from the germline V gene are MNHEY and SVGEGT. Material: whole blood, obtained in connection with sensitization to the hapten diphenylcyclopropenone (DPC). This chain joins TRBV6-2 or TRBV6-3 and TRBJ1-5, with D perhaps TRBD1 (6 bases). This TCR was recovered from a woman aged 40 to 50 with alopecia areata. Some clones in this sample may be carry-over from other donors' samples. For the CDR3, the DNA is TGTGCCAGCAGTTATACAGGGAAGCCCCAGCATTTT. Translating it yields CASSYTGKPQHF.